In this sample, the clone carrying this T cell receptor (beta chain) turned up a few times. Its antigen is unknown. The sample is drawn from a study of T cell repertoires in aging, cancer and after chemotherapy. The wider study: Patients with glioblastoma brain tumors were sampled before and after temozolomide-based therapy. The whole study produced a dataset of several million TCR reads.

Study-level results: Healthy donors lost TCR diversity with age mainly through richness, cancer patients through richness and evenness.

V lost 2 bases and J lost 4; bases outside the gene matches: 8. Germline-derived CDR1 and CDR2 are MNHEY and SMNVEV (reference sequence). This CDR3 spans 17 amino acids. Multiplex touch-down PCR with TRB-A/B primers amplified rearranged V-D-J TRB sequences. One entry per CDR3 protein results from TCRdb running MiXCR on the multiplex PCR reads. The data hold around 800 distinct CDR3 sequences, with over 20% observed a single time. Peripheral blood genomic DNA, not sorted cells or RNA, was the template. V is TRBV27 and J is TRBJ2-4, with TRBD2 matching over 10 bases. The receptor was derived from a human donor with a solid tumor. Sequencing was done on a sample of blood. The CDR3 loop reads CASSLVPSGSGKNIQYF. The CDR3 DNA follows: TGTGCCAGCAGTTTAGTCCCTAGCGGGAGCGGTAAAAACATTCAGTACTTC.